This T cell receptor beta chain was captured by sequencing in a study of shared clonotypes between healthy human individuals. Study-level results: Blood alone was sampled, and tissue repertoires likely differ.

Naive CD8 isolation took CD45RO-negative cells positively selected for CCR7 and excluded terminally differentiated effector memory CD45RA+ cells. The ends lost 5 bases at V and 4 bases at J; junction bases unmatched: 12. This CDR3 spans 16 amino acids. Germline V gene lookup returns CDR1 SGHAT and CDR2 FQNNGV. Concerning this clone itself: Its antigen remains unknown.

Assay used: immunoSEQ multiplex PCR; TCRdb lists only in-frame clones, some missing. The sample comprises roughly 2 million clones, about 94% of which are singletons, and about 1.1% rests with the top ten. The sequenced sample consisted of naive CD8+ T cells sorted from blood. This clonotype was obtained from a man in his late teens or twenties in good health. The chain recombines TRBV11-2 with TRBJ2-7; 9 nucleotides agree with TRBD1. The CDR3 nucleotides read TGTGCCAGCAGCCCTGGGCCCGGGACAGGGATATACGAGCAGTACTTC. Translated: CASSPGPGTGIYEQYF.